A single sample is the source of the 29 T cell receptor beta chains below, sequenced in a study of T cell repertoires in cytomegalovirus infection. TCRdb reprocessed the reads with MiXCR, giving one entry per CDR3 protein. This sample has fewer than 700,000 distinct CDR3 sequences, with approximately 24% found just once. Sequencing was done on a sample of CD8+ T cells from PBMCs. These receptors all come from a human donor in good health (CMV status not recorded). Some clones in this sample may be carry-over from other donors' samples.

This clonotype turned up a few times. The CDR3 coding sequence is TGTGCCAGCAGTTTATCAGTGTATAATTCACCCCTCCACTTT. Protein sequence: CASSLSVYNSPLHF. V is TRBV12-3 or TRBV12-4 and J is TRBJ1-6; D gene unclear. The CDR3 contains 14 residues. V gave up 2 bases and J gave up 4 bases, with 6 bases separating them.

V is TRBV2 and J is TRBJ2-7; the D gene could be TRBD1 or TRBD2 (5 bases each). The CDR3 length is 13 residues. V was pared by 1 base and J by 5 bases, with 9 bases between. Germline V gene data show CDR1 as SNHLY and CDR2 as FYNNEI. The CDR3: CASSEVGEDEQYF. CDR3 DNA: TGTGCCAGCAGTGAAGTGGGGGAAGACGAGCAGTACTTC.

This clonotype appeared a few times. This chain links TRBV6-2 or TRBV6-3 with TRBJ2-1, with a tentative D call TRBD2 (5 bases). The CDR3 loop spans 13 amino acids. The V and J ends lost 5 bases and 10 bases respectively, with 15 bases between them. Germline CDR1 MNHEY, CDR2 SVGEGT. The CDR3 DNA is TGTGCCAGCAGTCCTGGGAGAGGCAGCGAGCAGTTCTTC. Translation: CASSPGRGSEQFF.

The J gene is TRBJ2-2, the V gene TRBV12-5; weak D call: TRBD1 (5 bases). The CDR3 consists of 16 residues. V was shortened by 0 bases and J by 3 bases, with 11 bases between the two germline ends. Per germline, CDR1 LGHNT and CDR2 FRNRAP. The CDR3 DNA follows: TGTGCTAGTGGTTTGGTGCAGGGAAGGGACACCGGGGAGCTGTTTTTT. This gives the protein CASGLVQGRDTGELFF.

Here the CDR3 reads CASKLQETQYF. The CDR3 region has the DNA TGTGCCAGCAAACTCCAGGAGACCCAGTACTTC. The chain recombines TRBV12-3 or TRBV12-4 with TRBJ2-5; D remains unclear. The V end lost 7 bases, the J end lost 5 bases, and 8 bases lay between the germline ends. The CDR3 has 11 amino acids.

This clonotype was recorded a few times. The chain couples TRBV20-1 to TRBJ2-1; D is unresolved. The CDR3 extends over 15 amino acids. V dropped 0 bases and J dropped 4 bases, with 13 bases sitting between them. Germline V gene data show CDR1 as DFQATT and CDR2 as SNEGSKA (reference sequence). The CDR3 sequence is CSARDVDGVYNEQFF. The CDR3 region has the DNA TGCAGTGCTAGAGACGTGGACGGCGTTTACAATGAGCAGTTCTTC.

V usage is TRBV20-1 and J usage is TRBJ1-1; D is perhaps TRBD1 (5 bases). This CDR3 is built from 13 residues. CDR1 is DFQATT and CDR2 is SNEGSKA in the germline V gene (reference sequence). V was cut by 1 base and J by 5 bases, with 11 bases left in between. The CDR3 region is CSARARGKTEAFF. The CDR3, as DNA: TGCAGTGCTAGAGCTCGGGGGAAGACTGAAGCTTTCTTT.

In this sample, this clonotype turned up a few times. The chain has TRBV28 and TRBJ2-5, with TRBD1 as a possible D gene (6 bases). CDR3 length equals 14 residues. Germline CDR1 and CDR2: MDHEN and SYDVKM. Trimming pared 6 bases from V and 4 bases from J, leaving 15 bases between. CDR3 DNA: TGTGCCAGCAGCCCTGGAGCAGGGGTAGAGACCCAGTACTTC. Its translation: CASSPGAGVETQYF. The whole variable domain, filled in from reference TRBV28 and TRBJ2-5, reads DVKVTQSSRYLVKRTGEKVFLECVQDMDHENMFWYRQDPGLGLRLIYFSYDVKMKEKGDIPEGYSVSREKKERFSLILESASTNQTSMYLCASSPGAGVETQYFGPGTRLLVL.

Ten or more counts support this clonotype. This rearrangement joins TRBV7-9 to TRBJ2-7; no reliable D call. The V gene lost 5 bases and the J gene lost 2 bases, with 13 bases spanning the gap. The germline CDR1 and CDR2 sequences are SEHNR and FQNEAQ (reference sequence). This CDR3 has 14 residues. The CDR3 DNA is TGTGCCAGCAGCGGGGAATCCCGGACCTACGAGCAGTACGTC. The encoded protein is CASSGESRTYEQYV.

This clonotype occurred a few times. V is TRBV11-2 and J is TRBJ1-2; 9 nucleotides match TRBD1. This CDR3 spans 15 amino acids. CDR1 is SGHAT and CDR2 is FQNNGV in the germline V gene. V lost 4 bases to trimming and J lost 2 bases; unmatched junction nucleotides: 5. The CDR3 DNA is TGTGCCAGCAGCTCTACCGGGACAGGGAACTATGGCTACACCTTC. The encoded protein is CASSSTGTGNYGYTF.

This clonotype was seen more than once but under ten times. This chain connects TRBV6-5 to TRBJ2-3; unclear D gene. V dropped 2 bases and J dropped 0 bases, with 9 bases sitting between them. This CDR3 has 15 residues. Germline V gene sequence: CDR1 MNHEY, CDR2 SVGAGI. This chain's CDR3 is CASSYRPTSTDTQYF. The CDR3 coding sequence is TGTGCCAGCAGTTACCGCCCGACTAGCACAGATACGCAGTATTTT.

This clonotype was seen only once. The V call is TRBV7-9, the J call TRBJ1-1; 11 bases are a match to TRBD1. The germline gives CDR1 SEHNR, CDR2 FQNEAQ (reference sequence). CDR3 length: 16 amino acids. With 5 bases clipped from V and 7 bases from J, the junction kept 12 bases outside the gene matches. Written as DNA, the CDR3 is TGTGCCAGCAGCGCCTCGGACAGGGGGCGCGTCCTTGAAGCTTTCTTT. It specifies CASSASDRGRVLEAFF.

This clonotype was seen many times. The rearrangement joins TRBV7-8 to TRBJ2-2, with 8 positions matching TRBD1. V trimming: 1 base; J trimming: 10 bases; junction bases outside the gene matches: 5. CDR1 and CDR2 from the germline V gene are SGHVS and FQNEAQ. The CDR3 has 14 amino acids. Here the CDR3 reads CASSLVTGAEELFF. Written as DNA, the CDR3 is TGTGCCAGCAGCTTAGTGACAGGGGCGGAGGAGCTGTTTTTT.

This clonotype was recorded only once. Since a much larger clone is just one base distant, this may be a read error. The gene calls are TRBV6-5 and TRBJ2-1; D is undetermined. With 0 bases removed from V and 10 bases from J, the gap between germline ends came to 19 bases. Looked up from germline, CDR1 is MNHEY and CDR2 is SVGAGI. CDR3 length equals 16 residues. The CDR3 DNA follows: TGTGCCAGCAGTTACTCGAAAAGGGATGGCCGGCTGGAGCAGTTCTTC. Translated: CASSYSKRDGRLEQFF.

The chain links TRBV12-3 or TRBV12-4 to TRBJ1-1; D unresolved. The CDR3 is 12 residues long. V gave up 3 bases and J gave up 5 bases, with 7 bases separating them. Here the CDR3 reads CASSFLRTEAFF. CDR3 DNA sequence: TGTGCCAGCAGTTTCCTCAGAACTGAAGCTTTCTTT.

The chain's CDR3 is CASSYHAGRTDTQYF. In DNA form, the CDR3 reads TGTGCCAGCAGTTACCATGCTGGACGCACAGATACGCAGTATTTT. The chain uses TRBV6-2 or TRBV6-3 and TRBJ2-3; D not certain. CDR1 is MNHEY, CDR2 SVGEGT, per germline. Between the trimmed V and J ends, which lost 2 bases and 1 base, there was a span of 10 bases. The length of the CDR3 is 15 residues.

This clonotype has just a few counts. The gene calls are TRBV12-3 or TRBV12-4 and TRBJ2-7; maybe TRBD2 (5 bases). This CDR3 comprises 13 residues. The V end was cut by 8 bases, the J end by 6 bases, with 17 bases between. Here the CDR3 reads CASRPMEVSEQYF. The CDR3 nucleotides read TGTGCCAGCCGTCCTATGGAGGTTAGCGAGCAGTACTTC.

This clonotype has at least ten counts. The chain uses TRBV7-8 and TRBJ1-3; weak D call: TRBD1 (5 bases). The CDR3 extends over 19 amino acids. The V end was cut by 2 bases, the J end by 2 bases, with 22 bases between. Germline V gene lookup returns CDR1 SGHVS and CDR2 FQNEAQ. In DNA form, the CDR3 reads TGTGCCAGCAGCTTATTTCACCGGGACTTCCCGGACCCTGGAAACACCATATATTTT. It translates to CASSLFHRDFPDPGNTIYF.

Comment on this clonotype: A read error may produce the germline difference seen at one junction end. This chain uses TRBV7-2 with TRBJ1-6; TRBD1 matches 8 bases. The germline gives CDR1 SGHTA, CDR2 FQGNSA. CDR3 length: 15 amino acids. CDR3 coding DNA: TGTGCCAACAGCTCCCGGACAGGGCTTAATTCACCCCTCCACTTT. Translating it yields CANSSRTGLNSPLHF.

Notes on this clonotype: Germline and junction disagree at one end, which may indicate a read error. CDR3 nucleotides: TGTGCCCGCAGCGCCTCAAGGGAGGAGACCCAGTACTTC. Its protein is CARSASREETQYF. The chain employs TRBV28 and TRBJ2-5, with D possibly TRBD2 on 5 matching bases. Per germline, CDR1 MDHEN and CDR2 SYDVKM. The CDR3 is 13 residues long.

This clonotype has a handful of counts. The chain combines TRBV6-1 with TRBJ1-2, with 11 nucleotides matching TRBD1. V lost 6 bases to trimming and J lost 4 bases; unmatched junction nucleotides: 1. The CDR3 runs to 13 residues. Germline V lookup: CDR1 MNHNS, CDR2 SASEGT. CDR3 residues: CASSGTGGYGYTF. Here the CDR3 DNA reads TGTGCCAGCAGCGGGACAGGGGGCTATGGCTACACCTTC.

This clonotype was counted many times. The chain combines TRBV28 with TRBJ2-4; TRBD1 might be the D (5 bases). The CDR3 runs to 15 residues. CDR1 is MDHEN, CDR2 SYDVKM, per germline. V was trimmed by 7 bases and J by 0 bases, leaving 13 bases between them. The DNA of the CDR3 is TGTGCCAGCACCCCGGACACGAGAGCCAAAAACATTCAGTACTTC. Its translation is CASTPDTRAKNIQYF.

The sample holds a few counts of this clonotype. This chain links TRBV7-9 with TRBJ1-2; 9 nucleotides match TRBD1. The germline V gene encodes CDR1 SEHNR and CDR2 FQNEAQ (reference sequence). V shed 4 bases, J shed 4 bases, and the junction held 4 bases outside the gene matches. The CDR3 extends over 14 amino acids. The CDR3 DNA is TGTGCCAGCAGCTCGGGACAGGGTTCCTATGGCTACACCTTC. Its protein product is CASSSGQGSYGYTF.

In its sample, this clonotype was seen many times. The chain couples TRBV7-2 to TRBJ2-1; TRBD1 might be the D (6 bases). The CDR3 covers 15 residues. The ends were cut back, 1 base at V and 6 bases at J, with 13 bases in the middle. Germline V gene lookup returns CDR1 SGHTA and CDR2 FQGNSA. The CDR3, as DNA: TGTGCCAGCAGCTTAGGTGGCAGGGGAAGCAATGAGCAGTTCTTC. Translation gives CASSLGGRGSNEQFF.

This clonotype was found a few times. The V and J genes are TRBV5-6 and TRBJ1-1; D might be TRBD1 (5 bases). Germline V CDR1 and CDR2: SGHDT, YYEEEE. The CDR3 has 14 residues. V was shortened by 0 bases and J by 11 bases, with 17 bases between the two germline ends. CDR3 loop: CASSLGQSRKSAFF. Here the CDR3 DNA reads TGTGCCAGCAGCTTGGGACAGAGCAGAAAGTCGGCTTTCTTT.

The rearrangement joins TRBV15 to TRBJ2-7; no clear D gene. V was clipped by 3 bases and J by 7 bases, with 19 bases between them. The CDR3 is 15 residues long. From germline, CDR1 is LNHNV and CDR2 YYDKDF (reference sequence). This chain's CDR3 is CATSSGESTYREQYV. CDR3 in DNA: TGTGCCACCAGCAGTGGAGAGTCTACTTATCGAGAGCAGTACGTC.

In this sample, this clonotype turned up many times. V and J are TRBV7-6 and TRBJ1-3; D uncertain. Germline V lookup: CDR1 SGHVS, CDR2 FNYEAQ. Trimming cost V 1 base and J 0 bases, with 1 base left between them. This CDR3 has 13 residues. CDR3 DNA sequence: TGTGCCAGCAGCTTAGGCTCTGGAAACACCATATATTTT. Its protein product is CASSLGSGNTIYF. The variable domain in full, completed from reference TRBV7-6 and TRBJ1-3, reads GAGVSQSPRYKVTKRGQDVALRCDPISGHVSLYWYRQALGQGPEFLTYFNYEAQQDKSGLPNDRFSAERPEGSISTLTIQRTEQRDSAMYRCASSLGSGNTIYFGEGSWLTVV.

The CDR3 nucleotides read TGCAGTGCTAGAGACATGGGACTAGCGGGAGGAAACACCGGGGAGCTGTTTTTT. The encoded protein is CSARDMGLAGGNTGELFF. V and J are TRBV20-1 and TRBJ2-2, with 15 bases that match TRBD2. CDR3 length: 18 residues. The V gene's germline CDR1 is DFQATT and CDR2 SNEGSKA (reference sequence). The trim removed 0 bases at V and 2 bases at J, leaving 4 bases unmatched.

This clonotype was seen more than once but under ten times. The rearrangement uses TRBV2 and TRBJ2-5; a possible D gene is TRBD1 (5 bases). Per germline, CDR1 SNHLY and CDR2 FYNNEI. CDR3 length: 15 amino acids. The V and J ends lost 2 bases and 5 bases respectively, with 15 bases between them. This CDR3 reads CASSEIGQGSETQYF. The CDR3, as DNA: TGTGCCAGCAGTGAAATCGGGCAGGGCTCCGAGACCCAGTACTTC.